Reported below is one T cell receptor (beta chain). The sample comes from a study of blood T cell repertoires in COVID-19. The CDR3 is made up of 16 amino acids. The method was immunoSEQ multiplex PCR; TCRdb's version includes in-frame clones alone and lacks a portion of them. The table lists approximately 85,000 clones, around 86% of them singletons. Sequencing was performed on peripheral blood. The sequence came from a man over 45 with active or convalescent COVID-19. This rearrangement joins TRBV21-1 to TRBJ1-4. TRBV21-1 is described as a pseudogene. The CDR3 region has the DNA TGTGCCAGCAGCAAAAACTTCCGCGGCCCCAATGAAAAACTGTTTTTT. This gives the protein CASSKNFRGPNEKLFF.